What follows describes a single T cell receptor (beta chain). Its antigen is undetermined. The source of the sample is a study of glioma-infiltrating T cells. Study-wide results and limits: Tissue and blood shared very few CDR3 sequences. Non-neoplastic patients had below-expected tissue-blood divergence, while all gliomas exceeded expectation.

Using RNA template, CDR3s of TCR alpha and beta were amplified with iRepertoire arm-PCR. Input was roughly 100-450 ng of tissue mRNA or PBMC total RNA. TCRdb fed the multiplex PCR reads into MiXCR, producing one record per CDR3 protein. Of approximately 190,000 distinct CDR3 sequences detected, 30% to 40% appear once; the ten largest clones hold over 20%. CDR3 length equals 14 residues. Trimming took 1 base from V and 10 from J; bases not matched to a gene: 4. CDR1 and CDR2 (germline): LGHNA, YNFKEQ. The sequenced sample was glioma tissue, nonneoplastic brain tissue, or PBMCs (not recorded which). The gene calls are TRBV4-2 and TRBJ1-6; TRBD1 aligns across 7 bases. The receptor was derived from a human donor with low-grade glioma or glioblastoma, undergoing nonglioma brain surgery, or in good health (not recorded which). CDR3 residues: CASSQVAGGSPLHF. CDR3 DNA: TGTGCCAGCAGCCAAGTCGCAGGGGGGTCACCCCTCCACTTT.